Given below is one TCR beta chain in context. The target of this receptor is not known. No base-level quality is on record; no much larger clone is a single base apart. This specimen belongs to a study of blood T cell repertoires in COVID-19 (dated by TCRdb to 2020 to 2022). At the level of the whole study: Samples covering the acute and convalescent phases of COVID-19 were provided by collaborators in the United States, Italy and Spain. The material from the prospective study consisted of cDNA or gDNA derived from T cells, B-cell-depleted T cells, or PBMCs. The dataset comprised deeply sampled blood TCRbeta repertoires from subjects exposed to, actively infected with, or recovered from COVID-19. A freely available public database, intended as a resource for researchers studying the immune response to SARS-CoV-2, is where the repertoires were released. The samples were drawn from the first 160 participants of the ongoing ImmuneRACE study and from 1,254 subjects provided by 6 global collaborators. Sample metadata almost always included a de-identified subject ID, COVID-19 status, age in years and sex. Where available, HLA class I and class II types were taken from metadata supplied by the sample provider and were not determined by assay-based typing. General study outcomes and caveats: The quantity of clinical and demographic metadata differed by source and by participant and was supplied without curation.

The germline V gene (reference sequence) supplies CDR1 LGHDT and CDR2 YNNKEL. Trimming removed 0 bases from V and 3 bases from J, leaving 21 bases between the germline ends. The CDR3, from cysteine to phenylalanine, totals 19 residues. The DNA shown is the 57-base CDR3, in frame from base 1. The immunoSEQ Assay, a bias-controlled multiplex PCR, was used to amplify TCRbeta CDR3 regions from genomic DNA. As for how the authors treated the data: Within the assay, amplification of reference gene primers was used to estimate how many nucleated cells each sample contained. Sequence reads were collapsed and filtered to measure the absolute abundance of every unique TCRbeta CDR3 rearrangement. For each sample, productive Simpson clonality was calculated as the square root of Simpson's diversity index across productive rearrangements. TCRdb retrieved this table from immuneACCESS and kept in-frame rearrangements only. Not all clones are present; in checked studies, unresolved V genes account for under half, and no reason is known for the remainder. V and J calls and clone size are as listed in that table; D and trimming were resolved from the DNA. This sample comprises approximately 160,000 clones, approximately 81% of them detected only once. The top ten clones comprise less than 10% of the sample.

In Seattle, one collaborating source enrolled patients while the infection was active and tracked those patients longitudinally over the course of disease. Each collaborating institution followed its own protocols to collect whole blood in K2EDTA tubes. For TCRbeta analysis, collaborators shipped samples in one of three forms: frozen whole blood, isolated PBMCs, or DNA extracted from either of those sample types. The material sequenced was peripheral blood. The clonotype originates from a woman aged 55-75 years with COVID-19, enrolled during active disease. Recombination joined TRBV3-1 (or the pseudogene TRBV3-2) with TRBJ2-1; tentative D gene TRBD2, with 6 bases matching. The CDR3 has the sequence CASSQESRGGLAFYNEQFF. The DNA is TGTGCCAGCAGCCAAGAAAGTCGGGGTGGGCTAGCGTTCTACAATGAGCAGTTCTTC.